This T cell receptor (beta chain) was recorded in a study of T cell changes during pregnancy in multiple sclerosis. The CDR3 covers 17 residues. The V and J ends lost 7 bases and 2 bases, in that order; junction bases with no gene match: 16. Germline V lookup: CDR1 SEHNR, CDR2 FQNEAQ (reference sequence). The data were produced by immunoSEQ multiplex PCR, yet TCRdb's version contains in-frame clones alone and is incomplete. The sample carries fewer than 70,000 clones, around nine tenths recorded once. The chain has TRBV7-9 and TRBJ1-1, with 7 bases matching TRBD1. The sequence was obtained from a human donor whose cells served as feeder cells for cultures in a pregnancy study. The sample was peripheral blood from another person, used as feeder cells. The CDR3 DNA sequence: TGTGCCAGCACCGTCCTTTCACCGACAGGGAGCAACACTGAAGCTTTCTTT. Translated, it gives CASTVLSPTGSNTEAFF.